The rows below give T cell receptor beta chains drawn from one sample of a study of monozygotic twins with inflammatory bowel disease. TCRdb re-called the 5' RACE reads; one entry per CDR3 protein, DNA not given. The specimen's table records under 350,000 distinct CDR3 sequences. What was sequenced was blood. These receptors were obtained from a human donor with ulcerative colitis or Crohn's disease, or a healthy co-twin of an affected twin (not recorded which). CDR3s include the opening cysteine and the closing phenylalanine or tryptophan. Fields, in order: J gene, V gene, CDR3 protein.

>TRBJ1-5|TRBV6-1
CASSRSGFQPQHF
>TRBJ1-5|TRBV20-1
CSAMHSSFSNQPQHF
>TRBJ1-1|TRBV10-3
CAILGDMNTEAFF
>TRBJ2-1|TRBV20-1
CSARGFSGRTGEQFF
>TRBJ1-1|TRBV7-9
CASSLGTAIPEAFF
>TRBJ2-1|TRBV5-1
CASRLTSGSYNEQFF
>TRBJ2-5|TRBV7-8
CASSLSGVVRETQYF
>TRBJ2-3|TRBV7-9
CASSTRTRTDTQYF
>TRBJ2-7|TRBV29-1
CSVEGPSGGYEQYF
>TRBJ2-7|TRBV6-5
CASSWGGRQYF
>TRBJ2-3|TRBV12-3/TRBV12-4
CASSLGVPDTQYF
>TRBJ2-7|TRBV15
CATSRGQGASPLLSYEQYF
>TRBJ2-5|TRBV7-2
CASSLGGQRRAQYF
>TRBJ1-2|TRBV20-1
CSARDQDRANYGYTF
>TRBJ1-2|TRBV27
CASSLKGWANYGYTF
>TRBJ2-2|TRBV6-1
CASQLAGVILNTGELFF
>TRBJ2-1|TRBV12-3/TRBV12-4
CASIRLSVSSYNEQFF
>TRBJ1-4|TRBV20-1
CSARDIGVGLGKLFF
>TRBJ1-5|TRBV6-5
CASSSGSPPNQPQHF
>TRBJ2-5|TRBV28
CASSPPDRALETQYF
>TRBJ1-5|TRBV2
CASSWTGDNQPQHF
>TRBJ1-2|TRBV29-1
CSVGGGSYGYTF
>TRBJ1-1|TRBV4-1
CASSQRPTAWNRFSAVNTEAFF
>TRBJ1-4|TRBV7-2
CASNKAGGAAEKLFF
>TRBJ2-5|TRBV7-2
CASSLVGTVQETQYF
>TRBJ2-1|TRBV12-3/TRBV12-4
CASVSRGGSYNEQFF
>TRBJ1-5|TRBV6-5
CASSFRVYQPQHF
>TRBJ2-7|TRBV5-5
CASMPGGGYEQYF
>TRBJ1-1|TRBV12-3/TRBV12-4
CASSLASTFGNTEAFF
>TRBJ1-6|TRBV7-2
CASSLVQPGSYNSPLHF
>TRBJ2-1|TRBV18
CASSPRGGTLNEQFF
>TRBJ2-1|TRBV10-3
CAISGPLAGVGNEQFF
>TRBJ2-6|TRBV3-1
CASSYPGTSSGANVLTF
>TRBJ2-7|TRBV29-1
CSARTSGTYEQYF
>TRBJ1-4|TRBV15
CATSEGATEKLFF
>TRBJ1-6|TRBV7-9
CASSFSSAGSPLHF
>TRBJ2-7|TRBV20-1
CSASGTAYEQYF
>TRBJ2-3|TRBV27
CASSFSYTDTQYF
>TRBJ2-2|TRBV9
CASSVFPTGRTSRANTGELFF
>TRBJ1-6|TRBV2
CASGTEYNSPLHF
>TRBJ2-7|TRBV12-3/TRBV12-4
CASSFQVSNEQYF
>TRBJ2-5|TRBV5-1
CASSKRGAAVAGETQYF
>TRBJ2-1|TRBV12-3/TRBV12-4
CASSLSPSGVFGEQFF
>TRBJ2-7|TRBV27
CASSSRNNYEQYF
>TRBJ2-1|TRBV5-1
CATHRGDGSYNEQFF